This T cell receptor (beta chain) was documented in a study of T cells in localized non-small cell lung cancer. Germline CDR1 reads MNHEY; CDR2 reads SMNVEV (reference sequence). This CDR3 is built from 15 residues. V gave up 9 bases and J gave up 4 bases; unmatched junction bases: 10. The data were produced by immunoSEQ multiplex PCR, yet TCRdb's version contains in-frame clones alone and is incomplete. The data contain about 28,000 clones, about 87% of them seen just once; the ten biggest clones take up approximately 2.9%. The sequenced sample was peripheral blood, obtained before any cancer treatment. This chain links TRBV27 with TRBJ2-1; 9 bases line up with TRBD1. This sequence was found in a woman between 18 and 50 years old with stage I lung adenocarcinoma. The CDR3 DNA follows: TGTGCCAGTCGTTCGGACAGGGGCCCGTACAATGAGCAGTTCTTC. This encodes CASRSDRGPYNEQFF.